Following are 10 T cell receptor beta chains from one sample sequenced in a study of T cell responses to AZD1222 COVID-19 vaccine. Some clones are missing from TCRdb's copy, which holds only in-frame ones; the method was immunoSEQ multiplex PCR. The profile shows roughly 100,000 clones, around 83% of them singletons. The source was peripheral blood, collected on day 0 of AZD1222 vaccination. The receptor set was obtained from an adult in good health.

The chain links TRBV7-9 to TRBJ2-1; 12 nucleotides agree with TRBD2. The CDR3 is 18 amino acids. V shed 1 base, J shed 0 bases, and the junction held 4 bases outside the gene matches. The germline gives CDR1 SEHNR, CDR2 FQNEAQ (reference sequence). CDR3 sequence (DNA): TGTGCCAGCAGCTTAGAGCTAGCGGGGGGGCTCTCCTACAATGAGCAGTTCTTC. This translates into CASSLELAGGLSYNEQFF.

The chain couples TRBV7-3 to TRBJ2-7, with 9 bases that match TRBD2. The CDR3 loop spans 15 amino acids. From germline, CDR1 is SGHTA and CDR2 FQGTGA. V shed 5 bases, J shed 6 bases, and the junction held 11 bases outside the gene matches. The CDR3 loop is CASSPGGSGSGEQYF. The DNA for the CDR3 is TGTGCCAGCAGCCCCGGGGGTAGCGGGAGTGGCGAGCAGTACTTC. The variable domain in full, with the rest retrieved from reference TRBV7-3 and TRBJ2-7, is GAGVSQTPSNKVTEKGKYVELRCDPISGHTALYWYRQSLGQGPEFLIYFQGTGAADDSGLPNDRFFAVRPEGSVSTLKIQRTERGDSAVYLCASSPGGSGSGEQYFGPGTRLTVT.

V is TRBV7-9 and J is TRBJ1-6; D perhaps matches TRBD1 (5 bases). The germline V and J ends were trimmed by 4 bases and 0 bases, with 10 bases remaining between them. CDR1 is SEHNR and CDR2 is FQNEAQ in the germline V gene (reference sequence). The CDR3 spans 16 residues. The CDR3 DNA sequence: TGTGCCAGCAGCTCCTCAGGGAGCTCCTATAATTCACCCCTCCACTTT. The encoded protein is CASSSSGSSYNSPLHF.

The J gene is TRBJ2-2, the V gene TRBV29-1; the D gene is possibly TRBD2 (6 bases). The CDR3 contains 13 residues. Germline CDR1 is SQVTM and CDR2 is ANQGSEA. V lost 4 bases and J lost 7, with 13 bases in between. The CDR3 sequence: CSVGRDSHGELFF. The CDR3 DNA follows: TGCAGCGTTGGCCGGGACTCGCACGGGGAGCTGTTTTTT.

The chain is built from TRBV11-2 and TRBJ1-1; tentative D call: TRBD1 (6 bases). The V end lost 6 bases, the J end lost 1 base, and 15 bases lay between the germline ends. The CDR3 spans 15 residues. The germline CDR1 and CDR2 sequences are SGHAT and FQNNGV. The CDR3 sequence: CASSSQGRGNTEAFF. The CDR3 DNA is TGTGCCAGCAGTTCACAGGGACGGGGGAACACTGAAGCTTTCTTT. Full variable domain (remainder filled in from reference TRBV11-2 and TRBJ1-1): EAGVAQSPRYKIIEKRQSVAFWCNPISGHATLYWYQQILGQGPKLLIQFQNNGVVDDSQLPKDRFSAERLKGVDSTLKIQPAKLEDSAVYLCASSSQGRGNTEAFFGQGTRLTVV.

The V and J genes are TRBV11-1 and TRBJ2-7, with 8 bases fitting TRBD1. Germline V gives CDR1 SGHAT, CDR2 FQDESV (reference sequence). This CDR3 is built from 13 residues. The junction had 1 base not matched to a gene; V was cut back by 5 bases and J by 1 base. The CDR3 reads CASSRDRSYEQYF. CDR3 DNA sequence: TGTGCCAGCAGCAGGGACAGGTCCTACGAGCAGTACTTC.

V usage is TRBV6-5 and J usage is TRBJ2-3; D unresolved. Germline CDR1 MNHEY, CDR2 SVGAGI. V dropped 7 bases and J dropped 4 bases, with 18 bases sitting between them. The CDR3 contains 15 residues. CDR3 DNA: TGTGCCAGCACAATACCATGGGTTGTCGCAGATACGCAGTATTTT. It encodes CASTIPWVVADTQYF.

This chain uses TRBV4-3 with TRBJ2-3; 10 positions match TRBD1. Per germline, CDR1 LGHNA and CDR2 YSLEER. The CDR3 covers 16 residues. V shed 3 bases, J shed 4 bases, and the junction held 7 bases outside the gene matches. CDR3 sequence (DNA): TGCGCCAGCAGCCAGGCGACAGGGGGCGAGGCAGATACGCAGTATTTT. Its translation is CASSQATGGEADTQYF.

This CDR3 reads CASSSGFGTQYF. The CDR3 DNA reads TGTGCCAGCAGTTCAGGATTCGGGACCCAGTACTTC. This chain links TRBV7-2 with TRBJ2-5; D is undetermined. This CDR3 has 12 amino acids. The V gene's germline CDR1 is SGHTA and CDR2 FQGNSA. V dropped 6 bases and J dropped 7 bases, with 12 bases sitting between them.

The rearrangement uses TRBV6-1 and TRBJ2-3; 7 bases are a match to TRBD2. Trimming cost V 2 bases and J 0 bases; bases outside gene matches: 2. This CDR3 has 15 residues. CDR1 and CDR2 (germline): MNHNS, SASEGT. The CDR3: CASSETSASTDTQYF. In nucleotides, the CDR3 is TGTGCCAGCAGTGAAACTAGCGCGAGCACAGATACGCAGTATTTT.